This TCR beta chain was captured in a study of T-cell memory formation after mild COVID-19. General study results and limits: The authors did not confirm SARS-CoV-2 specificity of second-wave clones peaking day 37.

TCRdb itself ran the 5' RACE reads through MiXCR, one entry per CDR3 protein. Found here are some 330,000 distinct CDR3 sequences, 21% of them singletons; the top ten hold around 12%. Germline assignment: CDR1 LNHNV and CDR2 YYDKDF (reference sequence). V shed 5 bases and J shed 5 bases, with 10 bases lying between them. CDR3 length: 13 amino acids. This clonotype was picked up a small number of times. Antigen specificity is unknown. The sequencing sample was made of PBMCs or a T cell subset sorted from them (not recorded which). The TCR comes from an adult woman who had mild COVID-19 (a few samples of this study predate the infection). Cell type and time point are not known. The chain uses TRBV15 and TRBJ2-1, with D hard to call. The DNA of the CDR3 is TGTGCCACCAGCTTCAGCGCCAACAATGAGCAGTTCTTC. Translation gives CATSFSANNEQFF.